Listed below are T cell receptor beta chains from one sample, sequenced in a study of response to subunit inactivated influenza vaccine. TCRdb passed the RT-PCR reads through MiXCR, listing each CDR3 protein once. The sample has over 650,000 distinct CDR3 sequences, approximately 18% seen once; the top ten hold 9.5% to 13%. The material sequenced was PBMCs from blood, taken 5 to 6 days after vaccination. These receptors came from a man in his forties or fifties who received an inactivated influenza vaccine. Each CDR3 is given with its conserved first and last residue. The order of the fields is J gene, D gene, V gene, clone size, CDR3 protein, CDR3 DNA. D genes are given only for firm matches. Some rows have no size entry. The others give once, few or many, or a class for an expanded clone.

J gene: TRBJ2-2; D gene: TRBD1; V gene: TRBV10-2; clone size: .; CDR3 protein: CASSDPTGFNTGELFF; CDR3 DNA: TGCGCCAGCAGTGATCCGACAGGGTTTAACACCGGGGAGCTGTTTTTT
J gene: TRBJ2-7; D gene: .; V gene: TRBV12-3/TRBV12-4; clone size: few; CDR3 protein: CASSPTAFHEQYF; CDR3 DNA: TGTGCCAGCAGTCCGACAGCTTTCCACGAGCAGTACTTC
J gene: TRBJ2-5; D gene: TRBD2; V gene: TRBV5-1; clone size: few; CDR3 protein: CASIAGGPSETQYF; CDR3 DNA: TGCGCCAGCATTGCGGGAGGGCCCTCGGAGACCCAGTACTTC
J gene: TRBJ2-3; D gene: .; V gene: TRBV4-2; clone size: few; CDR3 protein: CASSQDWRTSTDTQYF; CDR3 DNA: TGCGCCAGCAGCCAAGATTGGCGGACTAGCACAGATACGCAGTATTTT
J gene: TRBJ1-4; D gene: TRBD1; V gene: TRBV6-1; clone size: few; CDR3 protein: CASSPTRTGLEKLFF; CDR3 DNA: TGTGCCAGCAGTCCGACAAGGACAGGGCTTGAAAAACTGTTTTTT
J gene: TRBJ2-1; D gene: .; V gene: TRBV27; clone size: .; CDR3 protein: CASSLQGTGNEQFF; CDR3 DNA: TGTGCCAGCAGTTTACAGGGCACAGGCAATGAGCAGTTCTTC
J gene: TRBJ2-4; D gene: TRBD2; V gene: TRBV6-5; clone size: .; CDR3 protein: CASSYSSGGPAKNIQYF; CDR3 DNA: TGTGCCAGCAGTTACTCAAGCGGGGGGCCAGCCAAAAACATTCAGTACTTC
J gene: TRBJ2-5; D gene: .; V gene: TRBV5-1; clone size: many; CDR3 protein: CASNSLVGQQETQYF; CDR3 DNA: TGCGCCAGCAATAGTCTAGTGGGGCAGCAAGAGACCCAGTACTTC
J gene: TRBJ2-3; D gene: .; V gene: TRBV5-1; clone size: .; CDR3 protein: CASSFDPGLLVTDTQYF; CDR3 DNA: TGCGCCAGCAGCTTTGATCCAGGGCTTCTCGTCACAGATACGCAGTATTTT
J gene: TRBJ1-1; D gene: .; V gene: TRBV4-2; clone size: .; CDR3 protein: CASSQPDRPANGAFF; CDR3 DNA: TGTGCCAGCAGCCAACCTGACAGGCCCGCTAATGGAGCTTTCTTT
J gene: TRBJ2-3; D gene: .; V gene: TRBV7-9; clone size: .; CDR3 protein: CASSKGRPGTDTQYF; CDR3 DNA: TGTGCCAGCAGCAAAGGGCGGCCAGGCACAGATACGCAGTATTTT
J gene: TRBJ2-1; D gene: TRBD1; V gene: TRBV12-3/TRBV12-4; clone size: .; CDR3 protein: CASSFRQGVVNEQFF; CDR3 DNA: TGTGCCAGCAGTTTTAGACAGGGGGTTGTCAATGAGCAGTTCTTC